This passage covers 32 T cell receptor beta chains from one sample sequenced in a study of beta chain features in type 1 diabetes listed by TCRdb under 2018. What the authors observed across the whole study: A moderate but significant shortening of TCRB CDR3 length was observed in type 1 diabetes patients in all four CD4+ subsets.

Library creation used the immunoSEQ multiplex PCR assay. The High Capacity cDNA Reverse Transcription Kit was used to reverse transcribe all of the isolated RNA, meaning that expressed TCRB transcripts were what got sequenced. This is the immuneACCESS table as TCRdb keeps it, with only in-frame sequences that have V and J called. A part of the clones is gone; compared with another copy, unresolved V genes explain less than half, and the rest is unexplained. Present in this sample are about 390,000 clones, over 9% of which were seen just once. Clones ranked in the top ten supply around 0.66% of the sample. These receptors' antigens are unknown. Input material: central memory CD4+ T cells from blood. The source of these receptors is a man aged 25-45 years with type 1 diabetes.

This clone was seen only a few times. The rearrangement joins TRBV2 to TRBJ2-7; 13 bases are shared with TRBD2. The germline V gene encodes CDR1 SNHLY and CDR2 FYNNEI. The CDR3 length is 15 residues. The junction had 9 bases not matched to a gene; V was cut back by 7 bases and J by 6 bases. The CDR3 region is CASKGIRLAGGEQYF. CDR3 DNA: TGTGCCAGCAAGGGGATTAGACTAGCGGGAGGCGAGCAGTACTTC.

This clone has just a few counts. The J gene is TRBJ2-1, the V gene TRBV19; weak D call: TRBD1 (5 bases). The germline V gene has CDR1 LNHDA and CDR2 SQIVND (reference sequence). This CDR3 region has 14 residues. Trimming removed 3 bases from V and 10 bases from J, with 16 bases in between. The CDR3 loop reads CASSIPSRTREQFF. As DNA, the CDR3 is TGTGCCAGTAGTATCCCCTCCCGGACAAGGGAGCAGTTCTTC.

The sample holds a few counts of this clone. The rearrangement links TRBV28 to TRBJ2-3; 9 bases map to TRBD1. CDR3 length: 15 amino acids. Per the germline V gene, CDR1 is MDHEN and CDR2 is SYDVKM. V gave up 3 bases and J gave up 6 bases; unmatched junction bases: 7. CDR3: CASSFGTGSTDTQYF. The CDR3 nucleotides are TGTGCCAGCAGTTTTGGGACAGGGAGTACGGATACGCAGTATTTT.

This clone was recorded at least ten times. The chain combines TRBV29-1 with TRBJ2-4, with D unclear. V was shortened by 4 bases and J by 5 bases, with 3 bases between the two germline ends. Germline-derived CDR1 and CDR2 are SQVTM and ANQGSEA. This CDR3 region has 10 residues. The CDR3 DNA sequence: TGCAGCGTTGGAGAAAACATTCAGTACTTC. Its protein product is CSVGENIQYF.

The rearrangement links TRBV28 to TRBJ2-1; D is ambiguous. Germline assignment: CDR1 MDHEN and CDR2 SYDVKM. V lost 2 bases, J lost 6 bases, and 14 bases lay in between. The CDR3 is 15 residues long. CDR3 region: CASSLNGAAGNEQFF. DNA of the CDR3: TGTGCCAGCAGTTTAAACGGAGCAGCCGGCAATGAGCAGTTCTTC.

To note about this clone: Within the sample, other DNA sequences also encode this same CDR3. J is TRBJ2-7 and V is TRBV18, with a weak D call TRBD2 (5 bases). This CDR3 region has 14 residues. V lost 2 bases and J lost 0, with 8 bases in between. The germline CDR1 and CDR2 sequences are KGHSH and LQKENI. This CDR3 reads CASSPARDSYEQYF. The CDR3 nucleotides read TGTGCCAGCTCACCAGCCCGGGACTCCTACGAGCAGTACTTC. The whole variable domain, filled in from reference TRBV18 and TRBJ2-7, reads NAGVMQNPRHLVRRRGQEARLRCSPMKGHSHVYWYRQLPEEGLKFMVYLQKENIIDESGMPKERFSAEFPKEGPSILRIQQVVRGDSAAYFCASSPARDSYEQYFGPGTRLTVT.

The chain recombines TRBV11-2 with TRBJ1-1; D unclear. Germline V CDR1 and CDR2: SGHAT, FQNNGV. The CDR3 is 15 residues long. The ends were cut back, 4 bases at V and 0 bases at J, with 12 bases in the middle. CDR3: CASSSRTVMNTEAFF. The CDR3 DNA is TGTGCCAGCAGCTCCAGGACGGTGATGAACACTGAAGCTTTCTTT. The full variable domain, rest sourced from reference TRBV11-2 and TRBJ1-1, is EAGVAQSPRYKIIEKRQSVAFWCNPISGHATLYWYQQILGQGPKLLIQFQNNGVVDDSQLPKDRFSAERLKGVDSTLKIQPAKLEDSAVYLCASSSRTVMNTEAFFGQGTRLTVV.

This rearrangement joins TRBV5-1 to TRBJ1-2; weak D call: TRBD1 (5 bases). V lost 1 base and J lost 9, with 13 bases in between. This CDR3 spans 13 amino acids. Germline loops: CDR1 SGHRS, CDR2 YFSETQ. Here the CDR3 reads CASSLLGETSYTF. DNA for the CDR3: TGCGCCAGCAGCTTGTTAGGGGAGACAAGCTACACCTTC.

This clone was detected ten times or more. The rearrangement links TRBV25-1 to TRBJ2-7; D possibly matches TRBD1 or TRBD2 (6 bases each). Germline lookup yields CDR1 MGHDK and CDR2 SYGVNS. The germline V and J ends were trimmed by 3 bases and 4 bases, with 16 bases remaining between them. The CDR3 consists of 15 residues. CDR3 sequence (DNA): TGTGCCAGCAGTGACGGGGGCCGTCCCAATTACGAGCAGTACTTC. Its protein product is CASSDGGRPNYEQYF.

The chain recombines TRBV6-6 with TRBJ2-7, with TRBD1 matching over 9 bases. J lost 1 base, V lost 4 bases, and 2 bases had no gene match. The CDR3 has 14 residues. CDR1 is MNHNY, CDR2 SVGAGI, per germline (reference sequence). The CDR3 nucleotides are TGTGCCAGCAGTTGGGGACAGGGTTCCTACGAGCAGTACTTC. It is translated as CASSWGQGSYEQYF.

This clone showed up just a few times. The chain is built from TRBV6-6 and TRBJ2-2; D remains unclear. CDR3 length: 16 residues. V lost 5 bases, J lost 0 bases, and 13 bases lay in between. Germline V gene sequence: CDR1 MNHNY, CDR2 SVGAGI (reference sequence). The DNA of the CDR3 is TGTGCCAGCAGTCCTCCCTCGGTCGCGAACACCGGGGAGCTGTTTTTT. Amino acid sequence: CASSPPSVANTGELFF.

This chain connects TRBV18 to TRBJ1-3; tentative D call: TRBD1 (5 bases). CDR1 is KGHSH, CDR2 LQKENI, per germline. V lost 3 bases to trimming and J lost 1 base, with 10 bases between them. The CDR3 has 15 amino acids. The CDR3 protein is CASSPTPGSGNTIYF. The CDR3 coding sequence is TGTGCCAGCTCACCCACCCCAGGGTCTGGAAACACCATATATTTT.

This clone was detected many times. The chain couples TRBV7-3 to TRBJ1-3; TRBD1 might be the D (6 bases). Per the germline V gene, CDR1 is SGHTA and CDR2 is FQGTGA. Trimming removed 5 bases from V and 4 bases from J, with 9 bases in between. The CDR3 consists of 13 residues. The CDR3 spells CASSRDTGNTIYF. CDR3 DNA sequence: TGTGCCAGCAGCAGGGACACCGGAAACACCATATATTTT.

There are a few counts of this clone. CDR3 sequence: CASSYGIGATYEQYF. The CDR3 nucleotides read TGTGCCAGCAGTTACGGGATAGGGGCAACCTACGAGCAGTACTTC. V is TRBV6-5 and J is TRBJ2-7, with D tentatively TRBD1 (5 bases). The V end was cut by 2 bases, the J end by 2 bases, with 13 bases between. Germline CDR1 and CDR2: MNHEY and SVGAGI. This CDR3 contains 15 residues.

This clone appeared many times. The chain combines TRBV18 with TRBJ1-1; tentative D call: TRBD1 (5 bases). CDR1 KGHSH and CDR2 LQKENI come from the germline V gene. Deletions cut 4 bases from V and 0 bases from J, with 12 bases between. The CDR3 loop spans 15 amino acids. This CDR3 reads CASSQWGSMNTEAFF. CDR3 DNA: TGTGCCAGCTCACAGTGGGGCAGTATGAACACTGAAGCTTTCTTT. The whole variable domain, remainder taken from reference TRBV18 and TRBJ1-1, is NAGVMQNPRHLVRRRGQEARLRCSPMKGHSHVYWYRQLPEEGLKFMVYLQKENIIDESGMPKERFSAEFPKEGPSILRIQQVVRGDSAAYFCASSQWGSMNTEAFFGQGTRLTVV.

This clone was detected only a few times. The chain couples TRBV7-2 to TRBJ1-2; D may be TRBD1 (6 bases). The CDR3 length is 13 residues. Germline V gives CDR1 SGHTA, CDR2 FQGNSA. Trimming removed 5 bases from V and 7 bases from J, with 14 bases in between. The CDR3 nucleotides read TGTGCCAGCAGCCCCATGCGGGGGGCTGGCTACACCTTC. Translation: CASSPMRGAGYTF. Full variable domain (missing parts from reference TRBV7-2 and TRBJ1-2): GAGVSQSPSNKVTEKGKDVELRCDPISGHTALYWYRQSLGQGLEFLIYFQGNSAPDKSGLPSDRFSAERTGGSVSTLTIQRTQQEDSAVYLCASSPMRGAGYTFGSGTRLTVV.

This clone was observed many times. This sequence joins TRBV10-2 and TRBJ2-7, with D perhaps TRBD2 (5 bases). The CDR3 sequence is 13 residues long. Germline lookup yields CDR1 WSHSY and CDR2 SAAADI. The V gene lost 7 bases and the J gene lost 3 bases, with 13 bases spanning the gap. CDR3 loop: CASNPSGFYEQYF. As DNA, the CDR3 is TGCGCCAGCAACCCTTCGGGATTCTACGAGCAGTACTTC.

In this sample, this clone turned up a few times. The CDR3: CASQDSGSQFF. CDR3 DNA sequence: TGCGCCAGCCAGGACTCTGGATCGCAGTTCTTC. The V gene is TRBV5-1, the J gene TRBJ2-1; TRBD2 might be the D (5 bases). The CDR3 contains 11 residues. V lost 7 bases, J lost 12 bases, and 14 bases lay in between. Looked up from germline, CDR1 is SGHRS and CDR2 is YFSETQ.

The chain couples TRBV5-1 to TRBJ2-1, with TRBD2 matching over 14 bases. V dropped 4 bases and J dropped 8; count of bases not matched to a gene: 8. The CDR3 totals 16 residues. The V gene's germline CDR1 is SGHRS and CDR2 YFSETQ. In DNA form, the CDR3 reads TGCGCCAGCAGCCGAGGGACTAGCGGGAGTCTCTATGAGCAGTTCTTC. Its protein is CASSRGTSGSLYEQFF. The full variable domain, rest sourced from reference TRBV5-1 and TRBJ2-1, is KAGVTQTPRYLIKTRGQQVTLSCSPISGHRSVSWYQQTPGQGLQFLFEYFSETQRNKGNFPGRFSGRQFSNSRSEMNVSTLELGDSALYLCASSRGTSGSLYEQFFGPGTRLTVL.

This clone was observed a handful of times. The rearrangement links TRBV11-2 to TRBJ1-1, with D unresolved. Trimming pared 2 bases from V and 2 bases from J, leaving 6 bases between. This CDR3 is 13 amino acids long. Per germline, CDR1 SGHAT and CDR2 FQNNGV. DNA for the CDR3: TGTGCCAGCAGCTTAAACAGCAACACTGAAGCTTTCTTT. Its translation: CASSLNSNTEAFF.

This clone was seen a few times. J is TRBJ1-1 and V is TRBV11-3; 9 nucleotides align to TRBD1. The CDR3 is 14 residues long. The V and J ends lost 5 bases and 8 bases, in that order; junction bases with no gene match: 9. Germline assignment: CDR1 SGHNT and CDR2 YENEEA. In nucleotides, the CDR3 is TGTGCCAGCAGCCGGGGACAGGGAGGTCTGGAAGCTTTCTTT. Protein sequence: CASSRGQGGLEAFF.

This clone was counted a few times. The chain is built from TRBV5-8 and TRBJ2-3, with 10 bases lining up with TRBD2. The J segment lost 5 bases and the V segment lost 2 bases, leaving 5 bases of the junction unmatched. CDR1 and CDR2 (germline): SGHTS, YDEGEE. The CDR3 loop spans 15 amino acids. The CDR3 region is CASSFRTSGKDTQYF. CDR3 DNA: TGTGCCAGCAGCTTCAGGACTAGCGGAAAAGATACGCAGTATTTT.

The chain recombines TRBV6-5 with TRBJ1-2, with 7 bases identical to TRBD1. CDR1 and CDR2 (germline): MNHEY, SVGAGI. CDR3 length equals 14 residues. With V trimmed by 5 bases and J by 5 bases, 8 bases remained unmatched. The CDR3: CASSNPGQIYGYTF. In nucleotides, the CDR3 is TGTGCCAGCAGTAATCCGGGACAGATTTATGGCTACACCTTC.

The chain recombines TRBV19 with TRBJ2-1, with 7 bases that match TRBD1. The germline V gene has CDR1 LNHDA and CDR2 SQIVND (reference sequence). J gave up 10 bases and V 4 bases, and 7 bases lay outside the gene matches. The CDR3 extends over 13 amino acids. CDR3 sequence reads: CASSKRDSQEQFF. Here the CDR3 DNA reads TGTGCCAGTAGTAAACGGGACAGCCAGGAGCAGTTCTTC.

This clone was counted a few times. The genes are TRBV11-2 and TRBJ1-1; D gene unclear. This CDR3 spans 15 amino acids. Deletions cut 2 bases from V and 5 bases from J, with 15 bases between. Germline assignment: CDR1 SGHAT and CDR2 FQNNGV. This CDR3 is CASSLSRAVGTEAFF. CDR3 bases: TGTGCCAGCAGCTTATCTAGGGCGGTTGGAACTGAAGCTTTCTTT.

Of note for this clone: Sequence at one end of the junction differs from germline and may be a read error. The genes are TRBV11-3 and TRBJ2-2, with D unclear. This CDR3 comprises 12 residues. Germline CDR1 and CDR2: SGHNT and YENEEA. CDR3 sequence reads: CASGLHAGELFF. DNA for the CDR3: TGTGCCAGCGGCTTGCACGCCGGGGAGCTGTTTTTT.

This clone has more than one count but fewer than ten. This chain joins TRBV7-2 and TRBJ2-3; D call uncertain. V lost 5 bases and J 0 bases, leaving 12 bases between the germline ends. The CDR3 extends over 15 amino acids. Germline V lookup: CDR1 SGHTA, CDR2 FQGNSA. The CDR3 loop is CASSVGWPSTDTQYF. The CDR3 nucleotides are TGTGCCAGCAGCGTCGGGTGGCCTAGCACAGATACGCAGTATTTT.

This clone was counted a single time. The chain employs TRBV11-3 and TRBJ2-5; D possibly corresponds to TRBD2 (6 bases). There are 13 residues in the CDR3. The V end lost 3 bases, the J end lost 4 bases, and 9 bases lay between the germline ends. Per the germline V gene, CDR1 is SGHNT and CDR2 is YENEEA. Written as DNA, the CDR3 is TGTGCCAGCAGCTTGGGGGGAGGAGAGACCCAGTACTTC. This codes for CASSLGGGETQYF. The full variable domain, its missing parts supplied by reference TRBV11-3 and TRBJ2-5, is EAGVVQSPRYKIIEKKQPVAFWCNPISGHNTLYWYLQNLGQGPELLIRYENEEAVDDSQLPKDRFSAERLKGVDSTLKIQPAELGDSAVYLCASSLGGGETQYFGPGTRLLVL.

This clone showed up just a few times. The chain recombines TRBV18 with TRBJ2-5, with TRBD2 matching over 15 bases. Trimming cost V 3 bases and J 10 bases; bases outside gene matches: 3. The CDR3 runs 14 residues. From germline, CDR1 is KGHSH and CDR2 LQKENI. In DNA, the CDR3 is TGTGCCAGCTCACCGGGACTAGCGGGAGGACTCCAGTACTTC. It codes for CASSPGLAGGLQYF.

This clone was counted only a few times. CDR3 sequence: CASSFIPTGGINEQYF. CDR3 bases: TGTGCCAGCAGTTTTATCCCGACAGGGGGCATAAACGAGCAGTACTTC. The chain joins TRBV6-6 to TRBJ2-7; 10 nucleotides agree with TRBD1. The CDR3 totals 16 residues. Germline-derived CDR1 and CDR2 are MNHNY and SVGAGI (reference sequence). V lost 4 bases to trimming and J lost 5 bases; unmatched junction nucleotides: 11.

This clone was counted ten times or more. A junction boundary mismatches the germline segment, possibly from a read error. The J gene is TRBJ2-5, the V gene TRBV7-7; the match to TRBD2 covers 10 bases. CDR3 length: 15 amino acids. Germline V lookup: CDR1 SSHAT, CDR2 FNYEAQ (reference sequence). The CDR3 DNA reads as TGTGCTAGCAGCTTATCAACTAGCGGGGTGGAGGTCCCGTACTTC. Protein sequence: CASSLSTSGVEVPYF.

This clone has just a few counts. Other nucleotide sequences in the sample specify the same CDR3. CDR3 in amino acids: CASSLGDRHTGELFF. The CDR3 coding sequence is TGCGCCAGCAGCTTGGGGGACCGACACACCGGGGAGCTGTTTTTT. The chain has TRBV5-1 and TRBJ2-2; D may correspond to TRBD1 or TRBD2 (5 bases each). CDR3 length: 15 amino acids. CDR1 and CDR2 from the germline V gene are SGHRS and YFSETQ. Trimming stripped 0 bases from V and 3 bases from J, with 9 bases between.